The rows below give T cell receptor beta chains drawn from one sample of a study of T-cell memory formation after mild COVID-19. A single record per CDR3 protein comes from TCRdb applying MiXCR to the 5' RACE reads. The table includes roughly 450,000 distinct CDR3 sequences, 15% to 20% detected once. Material: PBMCs or a T cell subset sorted from them (not recorded which). These receptors all come from a man between 18 and 35 years old who had mild COVID-19 (a few samples of this study predate the infection). Cell type and time point are not known. The CDR3 runs from the conserved cysteine through the conserved F or W. The D gene is left open where the match is weak. The listing skips clone size in some rows; elsewhere it reads once, few, many or a size class.

v_gene: TRBV7-9; d_gene: TRBD1; j_gene: TRBJ1-1; abundance: many; CDR3nt: TGTGCCAGCAGTTCAGGGGGGACTGAAGCTTTCTTT; CDR3aa: CASSSGGTEAFF
v_gene: TRBV7-3; d_gene: -; j_gene: TRBJ1-2; abundance: -; CDR3nt: TGTGCCAGCGGTTCGGGCCCTAACTATGGCTACACCTTC; CDR3aa: CASGSGPNYGYTF
v_gene: TRBV6-5; d_gene: -; j_gene: TRBJ1-2; abundance: -; CDR3nt: TGTGCCAGCACCCTTTCCGACGTCAGCGGAGGAGGCTACACCTTC; CDR3aa: CASTLSDVSGGGYTF
v_gene: TRBV5-1; d_gene: -; j_gene: TRBJ2-5; abundance: -; CDR3nt: TGCGCCAGCAGCTTCACGGGGGCCCAAGAGACCCAGTACTTC; CDR3aa: CASSFTGAQETQYF
v_gene: TRBV11-2; d_gene: TRBD1; j_gene: TRBJ2-1; abundance: few; CDR3nt: TGTGCCAGCAGCGCTCAGCGGACAGGGTTGTTCTTC; CDR3aa: CASSAQRTGLFF
v_gene: TRBV5-1; d_gene: -; j_gene: TRBJ2-5; abundance: many; CDR3nt: TGCGCCAGCAGCGTTGGCGGGGGCGAGGAGACCCAGTACTTC; CDR3aa: CASSVGGGEETQYF
v_gene: TRBV29-1; d_gene: -; j_gene: TRBJ2-7; abundance: few; CDR3nt: TGCAGCGTCGCCGTGAGGGGGGTCTACGAGCAGTACTTC; CDR3aa: CSVAVRGVYEQYF
v_gene: TRBV15; d_gene: TRBD1; j_gene: TRBJ2-7; abundance: -; CDR3nt: TGTGCCACCAGCAGAGGGGGTAGGACAGGGTTCCACGAGCAGTACTTC; CDR3aa: CATSRGGRTGFHEQYF
v_gene: TRBV6-6; d_gene: TRBD1; j_gene: TRBJ1-2; abundance: -; CDR3nt: TGTGCCAGCAGTTACGACAGGGCTGATACTGGCTACACCTTC; CDR3aa: CASSYDRADTGYTF
v_gene: TRBV24-1; d_gene: TRBD2; j_gene: TRBJ2-4; abundance: -; CDR3nt: TGTGCCACCAGTGAGGGGAGGGCCGATAACATTCAGTACTTC; CDR3aa: CATSEGRADNIQYF
v_gene: TRBV2; d_gene: -; j_gene: TRBJ1-1; abundance: few; CDR3nt: TGTGCCAGCAGAAGAACCCAGGGAGGCATAACTGAAGCTTTCTTT; CDR3aa: CASRRTQGGITEAFF
v_gene: TRBV20-1; d_gene: TRBD1; j_gene: TRBJ2-7; abundance: -; CDR3nt: TGCAGTGCTAGCCAAGACAGGGAAGACGAGCAGTACTTC; CDR3aa: CSASQDREDEQYF
v_gene: TRBV5-1; d_gene: -; j_gene: TRBJ2-5; abundance: few; CDR3nt: TGCGCCAGCGGGAACGGACAGACTCAAGAGACCCAGTACTTC; CDR3aa: CASGNGQTQETQYF
v_gene: TRBV6-2/TRBV6-3; d_gene: -; j_gene: TRBJ2-7; abundance: -; CDR3nt: TGTGCCAGCGGTCCGACCCCGCGGGAGCAGTACTTC; CDR3aa: CASGPTPREQYF
v_gene: TRBV23-1; d_gene: -; j_gene: TRBJ2-6; abundance: few; CDR3nt: TGCGCCAGCAGTCCGAGAAGTGTCTGTGAGGCCAACGTCCTGACTTTC; CDR3aa: CASSPRSVCEANVLTF
v_gene: TRBV20-1; d_gene: -; j_gene: TRBJ2-1; abundance: -; CDR3nt: TGCAGTGCTCTAGACCATGAGCAGTTCTTC; CDR3aa: CSALDHEQFF
v_gene: TRBV6-6; d_gene: TRBD1; j_gene: TRBJ2-5; abundance: few; CDR3nt: TGTGCCACCGGACAGGGGGCCCGGGAGACCCAGTACTTC; CDR3aa: CATGQGARETQYF
v_gene: TRBV5-1; d_gene: TRBD2; j_gene: TRBJ2-5; abundance: few; CDR3nt: TGCGCCAGCAGCCCGGGGGGGCCTCAAGAGACCCAGTACTTC; CDR3aa: CASSPGGPQETQYF
v_gene: TRBV12-3/TRBV12-4; d_gene: -; j_gene: TRBJ1-5; abundance: -; CDR3nt: TGTGCCAGCAGTTTAACCCATCAGCCCCAGCATTTT; CDR3aa: CASSLTHQPQHF
v_gene: TRBV4-3; d_gene: -; j_gene: TRBJ2-1; abundance: -; CDR3nt: TGCGCCAGCAGCCAAGGGGGTGCAGGGGTCAGCAATGAGCAGTTCTTC; CDR3aa: CASSQGGAGVSNEQFF
v_gene: TRBV18; d_gene: TRBD2; j_gene: TRBJ2-3; abundance: -; CDR3nt: TGTGCCAGCTCACTTGCACTAGCGAGTACAGATACGCAGTATTTT; CDR3aa: CASSLALASTDTQYF
v_gene: TRBV3-1; d_gene: -; j_gene: TRBJ1-1; abundance: many; CDR3nt: TGTGCCAGCAGCCAAGTACGGCTGACGGGCGCTGAAGCTTTCTTT; CDR3aa: CASSQVRLTGAEAFF
v_gene: TRBV28; d_gene: TRBD1; j_gene: TRBJ2-5; abundance: -; CDR3nt: TGTGCCAGCGTGGACAGGGGTGGAAAGACCCAGTACTTC; CDR3aa: CASVDRGGKTQYF
v_gene: TRBV7-2; d_gene: -; j_gene: TRBJ1-5; abundance: -; CDR3nt: TGTGCCAGCAGCTTAGATTTAAGTTTAGGTCAGCCCCAGCATTTT; CDR3aa: CASSLDLSLGQPQHF
v_gene: TRBV9; d_gene: TRBD1; j_gene: TRBJ1-6; abundance: -; CDR3nt: TGTGCCAGCAGCGTGGGGACAGGGATCTCACCCCTCCACTTT; CDR3aa: CASSVGTGISPLHF
v_gene: TRBV20-1; d_gene: -; j_gene: TRBJ2-3; abundance: -; CDR3nt: TGCAGTGCCCCGGTGCAGGATACGCAGTATTTT; CDR3aa: CSAPVQDTQYF
v_gene: TRBV11-2; d_gene: -; j_gene: TRBJ2-1; abundance: few; CDR3nt: TGTGCCAGCAGCCCCGCTATTTCGAATGAGCAGTTCTTC; CDR3aa: CASSPAISNEQFF
v_gene: TRBV10-3; d_gene: -; j_gene: TRBJ2-2; abundance: -; CDR3nt: TGTGCCATCAGTTCTAGTCGACAGGCCGGCGGGGAGCTGTTTTTT; CDR3aa: CAISSSRQAGGELFF
v_gene: TRBV5-4; d_gene: TRBD1; j_gene: TRBJ2-7; abundance: -; CDR3nt: TGTGCCAGCAGTCGGGGACAGGGGGAGGGCGAGCAGTACTTC; CDR3aa: CASSRGQGEGEQYF
v_gene: TRBV6-2/TRBV6-3; d_gene: -; j_gene: TRBJ2-6; abundance: -; CDR3nt: TGTGCCAGCCGCCCTGGCTCTGGGGCCAACGTCCTGACTTTC; CDR3aa: CASRPGSGANVLTF
v_gene: TRBV4-3; d_gene: -; j_gene: TRBJ2-7; abundance: -; CDR3nt: TGCGCCAGCAGCCTAGAGCAGCGCTACGAGCAGTACTTC; CDR3aa: CASSLEQRYEQYF
v_gene: TRBV11-2; d_gene: TRBD1; j_gene: TRBJ2-1; abundance: -; CDR3nt: TGTGCCAGCAGCTCCCGGGGACAGGGCTACAATGAGCAGTTCTTC; CDR3aa: CASSSRGQGYNEQFF
v_gene: TRBV7-3; d_gene: TRBD1; j_gene: TRBJ2-1; abundance: -; CDR3nt: TGTGCCAGCAGCTCGACAGGGGACTACAATGAGCAGTTCTTC; CDR3aa: CASSSTGDYNEQFF